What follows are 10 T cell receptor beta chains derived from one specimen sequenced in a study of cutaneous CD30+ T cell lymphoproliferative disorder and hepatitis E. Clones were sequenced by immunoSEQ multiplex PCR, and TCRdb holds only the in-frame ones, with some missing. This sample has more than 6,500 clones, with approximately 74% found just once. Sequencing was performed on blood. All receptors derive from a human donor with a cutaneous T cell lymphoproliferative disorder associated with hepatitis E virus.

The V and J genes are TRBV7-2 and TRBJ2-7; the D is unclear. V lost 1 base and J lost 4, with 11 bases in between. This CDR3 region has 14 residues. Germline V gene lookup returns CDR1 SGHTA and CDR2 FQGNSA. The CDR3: CASSLDGTSYEQYF. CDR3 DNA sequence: TGTGCCAGCAGCTTAGACGGAACCTCGTACGAGCAGTACTTC. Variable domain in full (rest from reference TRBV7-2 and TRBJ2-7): GAGVSQSPSNKVTEKGKDVELRCDPISGHTALYWYRQSLGQGLEFLIYFQGNSAPDKSGLPSDRFSAERTGGSVSTLTIQRTQQEDSAVYLCASSLDGTSYEQYFGPGTRLTVT.

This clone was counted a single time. The CDR3 DNA reads TGTGCCAGCAGCTTAAAGACAGGGTCTCTGGAGGCTGGCTACACCTTC. This sequence encodes CASSLKTGSLEAGYTF. The rearrangement joins TRBV7-2 to TRBJ1-2, with 7 bases lining up with TRBD1. Germline V CDR1 and CDR2: SGHTA, FQGNSA. V gave up 2 bases and J gave up 7 bases; unmatched junction bases: 13. The CDR3 is made up of 16 amino acids.

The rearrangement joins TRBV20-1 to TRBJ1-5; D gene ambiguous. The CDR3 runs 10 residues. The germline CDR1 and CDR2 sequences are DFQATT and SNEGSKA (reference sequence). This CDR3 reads CTQSGQPQHF. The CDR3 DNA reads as TGCACCCAGTCCGGTCAGCCCCAGCATTTT.

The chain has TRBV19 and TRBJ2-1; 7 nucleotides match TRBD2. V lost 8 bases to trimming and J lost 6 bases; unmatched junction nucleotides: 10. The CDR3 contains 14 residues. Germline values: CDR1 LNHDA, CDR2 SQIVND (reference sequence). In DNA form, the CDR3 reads TGTGCCAGTGGTCGGCGGGAGCGGGGCAATGAGCAGTTCTTC. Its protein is CASGRRERGNEQFF. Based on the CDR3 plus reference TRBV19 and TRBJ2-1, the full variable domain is DGGITQSPKYLFRKEGQNVTLSCEQNLNHDAMYWYRQDPGQGLRLIYYSQIVNDFQKGDIAEGYSVSREKKESFPLTVTSAQKNPTAFYLCASGRRERGNEQFFGPGTRLTVL.

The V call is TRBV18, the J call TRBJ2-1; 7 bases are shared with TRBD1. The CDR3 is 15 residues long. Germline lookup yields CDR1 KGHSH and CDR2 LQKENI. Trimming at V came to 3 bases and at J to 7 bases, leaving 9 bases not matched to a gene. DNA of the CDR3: TGTGCCAGCTCACCCGGACAGGTCGGAACTAATGAGCAGTTCTTC. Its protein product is CASSPGQVGTNEQFF.

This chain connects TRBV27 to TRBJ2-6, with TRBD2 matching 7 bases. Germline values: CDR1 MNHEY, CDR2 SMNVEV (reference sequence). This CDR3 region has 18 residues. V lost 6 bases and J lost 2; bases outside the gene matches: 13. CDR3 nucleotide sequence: TGTGCCAGCAGATCAAACCGGGACGGGGGGACTGGGGCCAACGTCCTGACTTTC. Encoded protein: CASRSNRDGGTGANVLTF. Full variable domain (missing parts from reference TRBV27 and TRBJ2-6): EAQVTQNPRYLITVTGKKLTVTCSQNMNHEYMSWYRQDPGLGLRQIYYSMNVEVTDKGDVPEGYKVSRKEKRNFPLILESPSPNQTSLYFCASRSNRDGGTGANVLTFGAGSRLTVL.

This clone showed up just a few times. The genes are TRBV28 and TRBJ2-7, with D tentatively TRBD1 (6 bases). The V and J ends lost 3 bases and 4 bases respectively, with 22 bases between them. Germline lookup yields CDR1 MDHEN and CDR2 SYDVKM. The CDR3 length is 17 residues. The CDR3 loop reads CASSLGAGEGVSYEQYF. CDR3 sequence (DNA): TGTGCCAGCAGTTTGGGGGCAGGCGAGGGGGTGTCTTACGAGCAGTACTTC. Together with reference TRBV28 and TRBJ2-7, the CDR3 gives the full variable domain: DVKVTQSSRYLVKRTGEKVFLECVQDMDHENMFWYRQDPGLGLRLIYFSYDVKMKEKGDIPEGYSVSREKKERFSLILESASTNQTSMYLCASSLGAGEGVSYEQYFGPGTRLTVT.

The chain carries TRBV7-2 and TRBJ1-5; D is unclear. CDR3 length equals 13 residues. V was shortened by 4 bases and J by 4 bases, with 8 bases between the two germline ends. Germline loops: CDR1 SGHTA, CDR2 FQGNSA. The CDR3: CASSSYPNQPQHF. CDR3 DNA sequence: TGTGCCAGCAGCTCTTACCCGAATCAGCCCCAGCATTTT.

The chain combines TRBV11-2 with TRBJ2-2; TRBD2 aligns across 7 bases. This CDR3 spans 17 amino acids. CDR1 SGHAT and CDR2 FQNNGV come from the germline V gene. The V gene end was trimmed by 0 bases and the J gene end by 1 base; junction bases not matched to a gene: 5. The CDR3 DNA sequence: TGTGCCAGCAGCTTAGATAGGGAGGGAAGGAACACCGGGGAGCTGTTTTTT. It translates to CASSLDREGRNTGELFF.

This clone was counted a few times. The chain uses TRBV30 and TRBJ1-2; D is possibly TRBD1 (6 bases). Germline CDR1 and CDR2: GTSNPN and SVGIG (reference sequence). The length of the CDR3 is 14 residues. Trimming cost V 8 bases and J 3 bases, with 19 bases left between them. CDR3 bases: TGTGCCAGAACGTCGGGACATAACTACTATGGCTACACCTTC. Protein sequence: CARTSGHNYYGYTF.